The next 21 T cell receptor beta chains were all read from a single sample in a study of identical twins. TCRdb reanalysed the 5' RACE reads using MiXCR and keeps one entry per CDR3 protein. The table lists about 150,000 distinct CDR3 sequences, 3% to 4% of them singletons. Material: memory T cells sorted from blood. Source of these receptors: a man aged 18 to 29 in good health.

In its sample, this clonotype was seen many times. This chain links TRBV5-1 with TRBJ1-4, with TRBD1 identical over 10 bases. The CDR3 runs to 14 residues. Germline CDR1 and CDR2: SGHRS and YFSETQ. The ends lost 6 bases at V and 7 bases at J; junction bases unmatched: 6. CDR3 amino acids: CASTAGTGVEKLFF. Here the CDR3 DNA reads TGCGCCAGCACAGCGGGGACAGGGGTTGAAAAACTGTTTTTT.

This clonotype showed up many times. The rearrangement links TRBV11-3 to TRBJ2-1, with D tentatively TRBD2 (6 bases). The germline V and J ends were trimmed by 2 bases and 0 bases, with 14 bases remaining between them. The CDR3 covers 17 residues. Looked up from germline, CDR1 is SGHNT and CDR2 is YENEEA. The CDR3 loop reads CASSLSHGRISYNEQFF. The CDR3 DNA sequence: TGTGCCAGCAGCTTATCCCACGGGAGAATCTCCTACAATGAGCAGTTCTTC.

This clonotype came up many times. V usage is TRBV4-2 and J usage is TRBJ1-3, with TRBD1 identical over 7 bases. Unmatched junction bases numbered 9, after V lost 4 bases and J lost 0 bases. CDR3 length: 17 residues. The germline V gene encodes CDR1 LGHNA and CDR2 YNFKEQ. CDR3: CASSPFQGGSSGNTIYF. CDR3 DNA sequence: TGTGCCAGCAGCCCCTTTCAGGGGGGCAGCTCTGGAAACACCATATATTTT.

This chain joins TRBV7-9 and TRBJ2-1; a possible D gene is TRBD1 (6 bases). Germline V gene lookup returns CDR1 SEHNR and CDR2 FQNEAQ (reference sequence). With 4 bases removed from V and 4 bases from J, the gap between germline ends came to 14 bases. The length of the CDR3 is 15 residues. CDR3 in amino acids: CASSSDGTQYNEQFF. The CDR3, as DNA: TGTGCCAGCAGCTCCGACGGGACACAGTACAATGAGCAGTTCTTC.

This clonotype was counted many times. The CDR3 DNA sequence: TGTGCCACCAGTGCAACTCCGACTAGCGGGAGGGCCGACACCGGGGAGCTGTTTTTT. Amino acids: CATSATPTSGRADTGELFF. The chain combines TRBV24-1 with TRBJ2-2, with 14 bases that match TRBD2. Trimming removed 5 bases from V and 3 bases from J; junction bases left unmatched: 10. This CDR3 contains 19 residues. The germline gives CDR1 KGHDR, CDR2 SFDVKD.

This clonotype showed up just a few times. The rearrangement links TRBV27 to TRBJ2-6; weak D call: TRBD2 (5 bases). The V end was cut by 7 bases, the J end by 0 bases, with 10 bases between. Germline V gene data show CDR1 as MNHEY and CDR2 as SMNVEV (reference sequence). The CDR3 is 15 residues long. CDR3 nucleotides: TGTGCCAGCACATTTACTAGCTCTGGGGCCAACGTCCTGACTTTC. Protein: CASTFTSSGANVLTF.

This clonotype was seen many times. The chain carries TRBV9 and TRBJ2-1; D not certain. CDR3 length: 13 residues. Germline CDR1 SGDLS, CDR2 YYNGEE. V dropped 0 bases and J dropped 6 bases, with 7 bases sitting between them. CDR3 sequence: CASSVAWFNEQFF. CDR3 nucleotide sequence: TGTGCCAGCAGCGTAGCTTGGTTCAATGAGCAGTTCTTC.

This clonotype was counted ten times or more. This chain joins TRBV7-8 and TRBJ2-7; 7 positions match TRBD1. The CDR3 length is 14 residues. V lost 5 bases to trimming and J lost 1 base; unmatched junction nucleotides: 5. The germline gives CDR1 SGHVS, CDR2 FQNEAQ. The CDR3 sequence is CASSLGTASYEQYV. CDR3 nucleotides: TGTGCCAGCAGCCTAGGGACAGCTTCCTACGAGCAGTACGTC.

This clonotype was counted ten times or more. The chain has TRBV6-2 or TRBV6-3 and TRBJ2-5; 8 nucleotides align to TRBD1. Trimming took 6 bases from V and 7 from J; bases not matched to a gene: 10. In germline, CDR1 is MNHEY, CDR2 SVGEGT. The CDR3 sequence is 14 residues long. This chain's CDR3 is CASRKQGGEWTQYF. CDR3 sequence (DNA): TGTGCCAGCAGGAAACAGGGGGGAGAGTGGACCCAGTACTTC.

This clonotype was seen ten or more times. The chain employs TRBV28 and TRBJ2-4, with 8 bases aligning to TRBD1. CDR3 length: 15 amino acids. Trimming cost V 6 bases and J 0 bases; bases outside gene matches: 4. Per germline, CDR1 MDHEN and CDR2 SYDVKM. The DNA for the CDR3 is TGTGCCAGCAGGCGGACAGGGTTAGCCAAAAACATTCAGTACTTC. Protein product: CASRRTGLAKNIQYF. Full variable domain (rest looked up from reference TRBV28 and TRBJ2-4): DVKVTQSSRYLVKRTGEKVFLECVQDMDHENMFWYRQDPGLGLRLIYFSYDVKMKEKGDIPEGYSVSREKKERFSLILESASTNQTSMYLCASRRTGLAKNIQYFGAGTRLSVL.

This clonotype was counted only a few times. CDR3 in DNA: TGTGCCAGTAGTAAGCCTCAGGGGCTTAGGAGTGCCGGGGAGCTGTTTTTT. Its protein is CASSKPQGLRSAGELFF. This rearrangement joins TRBV19 to TRBJ2-2, with D perhaps TRBD1 (6 bases). Germline assignment: CDR1 LNHDA and CDR2 SQIVND (reference sequence). V lost 4 bases and J lost 6, with 21 bases in between. The CDR3 is made up of 17 amino acids.

This clonotype was found many times. V and J are TRBV18 and TRBJ2-7; no reliable D call. The CDR3 covers 15 residues. Trimming shortened V by 3 bases and J by 1 base, and 13 bases separated the two germline ends. Germline CDR1 and CDR2: KGHSH and LQKENI. CDR3 region: CASSPRFKGSYEQYF. CDR3 in DNA: TGTGCCAGCTCACCTAGGTTTAAGGGATCCTACGAGCAGTACTTC.

At least ten counts were recorded for this clonotype. This sequence joins TRBV7-9 and TRBJ2-3; 8 nucleotides match TRBD2. The junction had 9 bases not matched to a gene; V was cut back by 4 bases and J by 0 bases. Germline V gene data show CDR1 as SEHNR and CDR2 as FQNEAQ (reference sequence). The CDR3 length is 17 residues. CDR3 bases: TGTGCCAGCAGCTCACCGGGACTAGTCGTGAGCACAGATACGCAGTATTTT. Its translation is CASSSPGLVVSTDTQYF.

V is TRBV5-5 and J is TRBJ1-1, with unresolved D. In germline, CDR1 is SGHKS, CDR2 YYEKEE (reference sequence). This CDR3 is 15 amino acids long. V was trimmed by 5 bases and J by 3 bases, leaving 17 bases between them. The CDR3 region has the DNA TGTGCCAGCAGAAGGAGGGTAGGAATTGACACTGAAGCTTTCTTT. This translates into CASRRRVGIDTEAFF. Full variable domain (outside the CDR3, taken from reference TRBV5-5 and TRBJ1-1): DAGVTQSPTHLIKTRGQQVTLRCSPISGHKSVSWYQQVLGQGPQFIFQYYEKEERGRGNFPDRFSARQFPNYSSELNVNALLLGDSALYLCASRRRVGIDTEAFFGQGTRLTVV.

This clonotype was observed many times. This chain joins TRBV7-8 and TRBJ1-1; 7 bases align to TRBD1. The CDR3 loop spans 17 amino acids. Trimming took 5 bases from V and 9 from J; bases not matched to a gene: 21. The germline gives CDR1 SGHVS, CDR2 FQNEAQ. The CDR3 here is CASSTGTAGFSGDKAFF. The CDR3 bases are TGTGCCAGCAGCACTGGGACAGCCGGTTTTTCGGGAGATAAAGCTTTCTTT. Combining the CDR3 with reference TRBV7-8 and TRBJ1-1 gives the whole variable domain GAGVSQSPRYKVAKRGQDVALRCDPISGHVSLFWYQQALGQGPEFLTYFQNEAQLDKSGLPSDRFFAERPEGSVSTLKIQRTQQEDSAVYLCASSTGTAGFSGDKAFFGQGTRLTVV.

At least ten counts were recorded for this clonotype. The V gene is TRBV6-1, the J gene TRBJ2-2; 7 positions agree with TRBD1. Germline trimming cut 7 bases from V and 7 bases from J; bases unmatched to any gene: 9. The CDR3 runs 14 residues. The germline V gene has CDR1 MNHNS and CDR2 SASEGT. The CDR3, as DNA: TGTGCCAGCAATCGCGACAGGGTCGGCGGGGAGCTGTTTTTT. Its protein is CASNRDRVGGELFF.

Ten or more counts support this clonotype. The V call is TRBV12-3 or TRBV12-4, the J call TRBJ1-2; 7 bases match TRBD1. With V trimmed by 0 bases and J by 8 bases, 12 bases remained unmatched. This CDR3 contains 16 residues. CDR3 in DNA: TGTGCCAGCAGTTTAGCGTCAGGGGGGCGGCCTGGCGGCTACACCTTC. Its translation is CASSLASGGRPGGYTF.

This clonotype showed up many times. CDR3: CASSWEVTDTQYF. In nucleotides, the CDR3 is TGCGCCAGCAGCTGGGAAGTCACAGATACGCAGTATTTT. V usage is TRBV5-1 and J usage is TRBJ2-3; D not resolved. There are 13 residues in the CDR3. Trimming cost V 3 bases and J 2 bases, with 7 bases left between them. CDR1 is SGHRS, CDR2 YFSETQ, per germline.

This clonotype was found many times. The chain recombines TRBV12-3 or TRBV12-4 with TRBJ2-7; D is tentatively TRBD1 or TRBD2 (6 bases each). V shed 5 bases and J shed 6 bases, with 17 bases lying between them. The CDR3 runs 14 residues. CDR3 nucleotides: TGTGCCAGCAGTCTGGGGGGCCAGAGAGGCGAGCAGTACTTC. Translated, it gives CASSLGGQRGEQYF.

The chain employs TRBV21-1 and TRBJ2-1; the table gives TRBD2 as D, unverified against the DNA. TRBV21-1 is a listed pseudogene. The CDR3 extends over 11 amino acids. The CDR3 reads CASSKGGGAFF. The CDR3 nucleotides read TGTGCCAGCAGCAAAGGAGGAGGGGCGTTCTTC.

This clonotype was seen repeatedly, ten times or more. The CDR3 DNA is TGTGCCAGCTCACCCCCCCCAAGGCGGGTTGGTACGGATACGCAGTATTTT. Translation: CASSPPPRRVGTDTQYF. The chain combines TRBV18 with TRBJ2-3, with D perhaps matching TRBD2 (5 bases). V was clipped by 3 bases and J by 6 bases, with 22 bases between them. The CDR3 consists of 17 residues. Germline V CDR1 and CDR2: KGHSH, LQKENI.